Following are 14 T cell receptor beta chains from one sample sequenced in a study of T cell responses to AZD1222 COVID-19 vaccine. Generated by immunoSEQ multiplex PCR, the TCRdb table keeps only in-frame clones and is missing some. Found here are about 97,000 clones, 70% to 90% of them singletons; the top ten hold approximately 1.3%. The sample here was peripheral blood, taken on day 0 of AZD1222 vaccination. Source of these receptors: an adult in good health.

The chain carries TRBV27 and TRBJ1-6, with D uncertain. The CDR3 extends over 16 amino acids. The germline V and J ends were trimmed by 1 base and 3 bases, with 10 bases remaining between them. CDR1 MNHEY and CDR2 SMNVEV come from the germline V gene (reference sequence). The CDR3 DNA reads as TGTGCCAGCAGTTTATTGGCGGAGCGCTATAATTCACCCCTCCACTTT. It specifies CASSLLAERYNSPLHF.

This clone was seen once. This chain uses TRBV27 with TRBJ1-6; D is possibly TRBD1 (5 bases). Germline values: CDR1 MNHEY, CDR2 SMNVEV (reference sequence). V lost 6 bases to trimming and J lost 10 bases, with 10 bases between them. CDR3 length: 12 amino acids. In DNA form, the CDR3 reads TGTGCCAGCAGATCTGGGGGGTCACCCCTCCACTTT. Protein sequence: CASRSGGSPLHF.

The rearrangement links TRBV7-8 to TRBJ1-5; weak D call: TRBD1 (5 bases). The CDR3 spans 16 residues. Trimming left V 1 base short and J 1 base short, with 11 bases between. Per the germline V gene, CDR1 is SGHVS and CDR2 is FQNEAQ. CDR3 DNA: TGTGCCAGCAGCTTAGTGGGCCAGGGCAGCAATCAGCCCCAGCATTTT. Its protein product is CASSLVGQGSNQPQHF.

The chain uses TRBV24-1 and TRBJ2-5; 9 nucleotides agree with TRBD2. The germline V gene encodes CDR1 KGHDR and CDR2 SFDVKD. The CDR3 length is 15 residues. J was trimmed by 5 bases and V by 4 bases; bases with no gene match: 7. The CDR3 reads CATSDPVAGVETQYF. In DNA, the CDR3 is TGTGCCACCAGTGACCCGGTAGCGGGAGTGGAGACCCAGTACTTC.

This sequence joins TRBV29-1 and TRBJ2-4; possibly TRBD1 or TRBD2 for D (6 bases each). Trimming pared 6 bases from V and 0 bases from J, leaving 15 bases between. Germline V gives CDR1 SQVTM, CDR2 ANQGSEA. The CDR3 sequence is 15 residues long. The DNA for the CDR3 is TGCAGCGTGGGGGGCAATCGTCTAGCCAAAAACATTCAGTACTTC. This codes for CSVGGNRLAKNIQYF.

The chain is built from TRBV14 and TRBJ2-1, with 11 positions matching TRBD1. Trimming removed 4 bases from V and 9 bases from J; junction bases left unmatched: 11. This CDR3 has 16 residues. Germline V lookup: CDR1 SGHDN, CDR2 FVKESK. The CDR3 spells CASSLPPGTGGVEQFF. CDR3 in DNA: TGTGCCAGCAGCCTACCTCCCGGGACAGGGGGAGTTGAGCAGTTCTTC.

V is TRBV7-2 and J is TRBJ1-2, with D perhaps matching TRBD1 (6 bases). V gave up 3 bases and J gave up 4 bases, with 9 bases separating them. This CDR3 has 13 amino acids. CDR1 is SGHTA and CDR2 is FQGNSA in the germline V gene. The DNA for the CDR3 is TGTGCCAGCAGCTTTGACAGGCCCTATGGCTACACCTTC. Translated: CASSFDRPYGYTF.

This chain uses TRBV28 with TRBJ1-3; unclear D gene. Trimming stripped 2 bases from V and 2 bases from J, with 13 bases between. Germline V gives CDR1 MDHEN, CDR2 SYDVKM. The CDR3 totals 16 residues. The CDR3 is CASSLSPGYAGNTIYF. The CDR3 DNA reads TGTGCCAGCAGTTTAAGCCCGGGGTACGCTGGAAACACCATATATTTT. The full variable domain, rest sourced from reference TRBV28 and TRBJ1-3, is DVKVTQSSRYLVKRTGEKVFLECVQDMDHENMFWYRQDPGLGLRLIYFSYDVKMKEKGDIPEGYSVSREKKERFSLILESASTNQTSMYLCASSLSPGYAGNTIYFGEGSWLTVV.

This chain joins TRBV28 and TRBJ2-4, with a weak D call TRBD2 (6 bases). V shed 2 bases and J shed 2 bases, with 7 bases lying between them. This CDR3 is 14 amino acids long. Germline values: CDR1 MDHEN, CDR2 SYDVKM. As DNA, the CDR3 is TGTGCCAGCAGTTTAGGGGACTCCAAAAACATTCAGTACTTC. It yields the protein CASSLGDSKNIQYF.

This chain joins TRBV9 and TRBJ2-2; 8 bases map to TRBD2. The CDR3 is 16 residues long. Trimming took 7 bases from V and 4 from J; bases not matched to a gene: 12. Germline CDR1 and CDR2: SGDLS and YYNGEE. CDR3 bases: TGTGCCAGCCCCAAGGAAAGCGGGAGTATCACCGGGGAGCTGTTTTTT. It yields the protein CASPKESGSITGELFF.

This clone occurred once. CDR3 in amino acids: CASTLDRGRVYEQYF. The CDR3 DNA reads as TGTGCCAGCACGCTAGACAGGGGGCGCGTCTACGAGCAGTACTTC. The chain has TRBV6-4 and TRBJ2-7, with 10 bases identical to TRBD1. The germline V gene has CDR1 MRHNA and CDR2 SNTAGT. Unmatched junction bases numbered 9, after V lost 7 bases and J lost 3 bases. The CDR3 consists of 15 residues.

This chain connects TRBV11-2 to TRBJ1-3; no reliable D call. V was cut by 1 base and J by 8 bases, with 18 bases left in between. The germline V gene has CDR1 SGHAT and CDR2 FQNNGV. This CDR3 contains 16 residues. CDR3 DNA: TGTGCCAGCAGCTTAGCACGGCCTCCCTTGGAGTACACCATATATTTT. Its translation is CASSLARPPLEYTIYF.

CDR3 sequence (DNA): TGTGCCAGCAGCCGCGAGGGAGGAGGCAATCAGCCCCAGCATTTT. Its translation is CASSREGGGNQPQHF. V gene TRBV6-5 combines with J gene TRBJ1-5; D is uncertain. With 6 bases removed from V and 2 bases from J, the gap between germline ends came to 14 bases. The germline CDR1 and CDR2 sequences are MNHEY and SVGAGI. The CDR3 is 15 residues long.

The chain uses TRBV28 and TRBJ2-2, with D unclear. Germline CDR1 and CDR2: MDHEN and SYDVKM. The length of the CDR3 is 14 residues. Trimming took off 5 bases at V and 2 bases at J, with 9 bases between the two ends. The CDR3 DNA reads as TGTGCCAGCAGTCCTCATGCTAACACCGGGGAGCTGTTTTTT. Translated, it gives CASSPHANTGELFF.